One sample yielded the 20 T cell receptor beta chains listed below, sequenced in a study of blood T cell repertoires in COVID-19. Some clones are missing from TCRdb's copy, which holds only in-frame ones; the method was immunoSEQ multiplex PCR. The sample has 100,000 to 150,000 clones; about 86% are singletons. The sequencing input was peripheral blood. These receptors all come from a man at least 80 years old with active or convalescent COVID-19.

The chain is built from TRBV4-1 and TRBJ2-2, with 8 bases fitting TRBD2. Germline V gene data show CDR1 as MGHRA and CDR2 as YSYEKL. J was trimmed by 6 bases and V by 1 base; bases with no gene match: 7. The CDR3 totals 16 residues. CDR3 DNA: TGCGCCAGCAGCCAAGGCGCGGGGGGCCTGGCCGGGGAGCTGTTTTTT. Protein product: CASSQGAGGLAGELFF.

CDR3 amino acids: CASSYPARQGGRHF. CDR3 DNA: TGTGCCAGCAGTTACCCCGCGCGACAGGGGGGAAGGCATTTT. The V and J genes are TRBV6-2 or TRBV6-3 and TRBJ1-5; TRBD1 agrees at 9 bases. The CDR3 consists of 14 residues. Germline V gene lookup returns CDR1 MNHEY and CDR2 SVGEGT. V was clipped by 2 bases and J by 15 bases; unmatched bases: 11.

The chain couples TRBV28 to TRBJ1-2; 12 bases fit TRBD1. This CDR3 has 15 residues. V lost 7 bases to trimming and J lost 5 bases; unmatched junction nucleotides: 8. CDR1 MDHEN and CDR2 SYDVKM come from the germline V gene. The CDR3 here is CASKGTGGEIYGYTF. The CDR3 nucleotides read TGTGCCAGCAAAGGGACAGGGGGCGAAATTTATGGCTACACCTTC.

V usage is TRBV19 and J usage is TRBJ2-1; tentative D call: TRBD2 (7 bases). The V end lost 2 bases, the J end lost 1 base, and 12 bases lay between the germline ends. There are 16 residues in the CDR3. Germline CDR1 reads LNHDA; CDR2 reads SQIVND (reference sequence). For the CDR3, the DNA is TGTGCCAGTAGTATACTAGGGGGGGGTTCCTACAATGAGCAGTTCTTC. Its protein product is CASSILGGGSYNEQFF.

This chain uses TRBV29-1 with TRBJ1-1, with D maybe TRBD1 (5 bases). Germline V gene data show CDR1 as SQVTM and CDR2 as ANQGSEA. The CDR3 has 13 residues. V was trimmed by 3 bases and J by 4 bases, leaving 12 bases between them. This CDR3 is CSVEGRDPTEAFF. DNA for the CDR3: TGCAGCGTTGAGGGGCGGGATCCCACTGAAGCTTTCTTT.

This clone was detected once. The chain couples TRBV6-2 or TRBV6-3 to TRBJ2-3; D perhaps matches TRBD2 (6 bases). Trimming shortened V by 5 bases and J by 2 bases, and 11 bases separated the two germline ends. Germline CDR1 reads MNHEY; CDR2 reads SVGEGT. There are 14 residues in the CDR3. The CDR3 protein is CASSPWTNTDTQYF. The CDR3 bases are TGTGCCAGCAGTCCCTGGACTAACACAGATACGCAGTATTTT.

The chain has TRBV5-1 and TRBJ1-6, with 9 bases fitting TRBD1. The germline CDR1 and CDR2 sequences are SGHRS and YFSETQ. The V gene end was trimmed by 5 bases and the J gene end by 8 bases; junction bases not matched to a gene: 8. The CDR3 contains 15 residues. The CDR3 nucleotides read TGCGCCAGCAGACTACGGACAGGGGTGGATTCACCCCTCCACTTT. Amino acid sequence: CASRLRTGVDSPLHF.

The chain recombines TRBV5-5 with TRBJ2-3; D remains unclear. The CDR3 extends over 18 amino acids. Germline-derived CDR1 and CDR2 are SGHKS and YYEKEE (reference sequence). V was pared by 0 bases and J by 0 bases, with 17 bases between. The CDR3 spells CASSLGRRAPNSTDTQYF. The CDR3 DNA is TGTGCCAGCAGCTTGGGGCGGAGAGCCCCCAATAGCACAGATACGCAGTATTTT.

The V gene is TRBV28, the J gene TRBJ2-7; 12 bases are shared with TRBD1. The CDR3 contains 19 residues. Germline trimming cut 2 bases from V and 6 bases from J; bases unmatched to any gene: 17. Germline values: CDR1 MDHEN, CDR2 SYDVKM. In nucleotides, the CDR3 is TGTGCCAGCAGTTTACCTTTTCACTCGGGACAGGGGGCTAGGGGCGAGCAGTACTTC. Translation: CASSLPFHSGQGARGEQYF.

This chain links TRBV2 with TRBJ1-2; 10 bases agree with TRBD1. With 5 bases clipped from V and 6 bases from J, the junction kept 3 bases outside the gene matches. CDR3 size: 13 residues. Germline V gene sequence: CDR1 SNHLY, CDR2 FYNNEI. CDR3 loop: CASSTGQGDGYTF. The CDR3 DNA reads TGTGCCAGCAGTACCGGACAGGGGGATGGCTACACCTTC.

This clone appeared a few times. The chain recombines TRBV3-1 (or the pseudogene TRBV3-2) with TRBJ1-2; 7 bases fit TRBD1. Trimming cost V 10 bases and J 2 bases; bases outside gene matches: 19. The CDR3 sequence is 17 residues long. CDR1 LGHDT and CDR2 YNNKEL come from the germline V gene (reference sequence). CDR3 sequence (DNA): TGTGCCACCAGGAGAAAGGAAACAGGGGTGAGCAACTATGGCTACACCTTC. Its protein is CATRRKETGVSNYGYTF.

The chain is built from TRBV5-1 and TRBJ2-5; D may be TRBD1 (5 bases). V dropped 4 bases and J dropped 4 bases, with 8 bases sitting between them. The CDR3 covers 12 residues. Per germline, CDR1 SGHRS and CDR2 YFSETQ. The CDR3 nucleotides are TGCGCCAGCAGCAGCCAGGGAGAGACCCAGTACTTC. It codes for CASSSQGETQYF.

The V gene is TRBV12-3 or TRBV12-4, the J gene TRBJ2-3, with D tentatively TRBD2 (5 bases). V shed 5 bases and J shed 3 bases, with 9 bases lying between them. The CDR3 covers 13 residues. CDR3: CASSRGYTDTQYF. The CDR3 DNA sequence: TGTGCCAGCAGTCGGGGATATACAGATACGCAGTATTTT.

This sequence joins TRBV4-1 and TRBJ1-2, with TRBD1 matching over 9 bases. Germline V gives CDR1 MGHRA, CDR2 YSYEKL. V was pared by 0 bases and J by 2 bases, with 1 base of the junction left unmatched. CDR3 length: 15 amino acids. CDR3 nucleotide sequence: TGCGCCAGCAGCCAAGATGGGACAGGGAACTATGGCTACACCTTC. Encoded protein: CASSQDGTGNYGYTF.

The V call is TRBV5-1, the J call TRBJ2-2; the D gene is possibly TRBD1 (5 bases). Trimming removed 0 bases at V and 5 bases at J, with 8 bases between. This CDR3 has 14 residues. Germline CDR1 SGHRS, CDR2 YFSETQ. CDR3 residues: CASSLVGVTGELFF. DNA for the CDR3: TGCGCCAGCAGCTTGGTAGGGGTGACCGGGGAGCTGTTTTTT.

The genes are TRBV6-5 and TRBJ1-3; the match to TRBD1 covers 8 bases. Per germline, CDR1 MNHEY and CDR2 SVGAGI. This CDR3 spans 15 amino acids. Losses at the gene ends were 7 bases for V and 3 bases for J; bases not matched to a gene: 8. As DNA, the CDR3 is TGTGCCAGCACCCCGGGACAGGCTTTTGGAAACACCATATATTTT. Protein product: CASTPGQAFGNTIYF.

The genes are TRBV7-2 and TRBJ2-1; 7 nucleotides agree with TRBD2. The germline V gene has CDR1 SGHTA and CDR2 FQGNSA. The CDR3 spans 15 residues. V shed 4 bases, J shed 4 bases, and the junction held 7 bases outside the gene matches. The CDR3 protein is CASSSPGLPYNEQFF. The CDR3 bases are TGTGCCAGCAGCTCTCCGGGACTACCTTACAATGAGCAGTTCTTC.

The V gene is TRBV6-2 or TRBV6-3, the J gene TRBJ1-2; TRBD1 agrees at 8 bases. J gave up 7 bases and V 5 bases, and 9 bases lay outside the gene matches. The germline V gene has CDR1 MNHEY and CDR2 SVGEGT. This CDR3 has 14 residues. Here the CDR3 reads CASSPDRVRLGYTF. The CDR3 region has the DNA TGTGCCAGCAGTCCGGACAGGGTGAGACTTGGCTACACCTTC.

The chain couples TRBV25-1 to TRBJ2-5; 9 bases align to TRBD2. The germline V gene has CDR1 MGHDK and CDR2 SYGVNS. This CDR3 is built from 17 residues. Losses at the gene ends were 2 bases for V and 0 bases for J; bases not matched to a gene: 7. The CDR3 spells CASSERAGGMYQETQYF. In nucleotides, the CDR3 is TGTGCCAGCAGTGAACGGGCGGGGGGGATGTACCAAGAGACCCAGTACTTC.

This sequence joins TRBV5-4 and TRBJ2-3, with D unresolved. The CDR3 is 11 amino acids. The V gene lost 7 bases and the J gene lost 5 bases, with 8 bases spanning the gap. Germline V lookup: CDR1 SGHNT, CDR2 YYREEE (reference sequence). CDR3 residues: CASGGGDTQYF. DNA of the CDR3: TGTGCCAGCGGCGGCGGAGATACGCAGTATTTT.